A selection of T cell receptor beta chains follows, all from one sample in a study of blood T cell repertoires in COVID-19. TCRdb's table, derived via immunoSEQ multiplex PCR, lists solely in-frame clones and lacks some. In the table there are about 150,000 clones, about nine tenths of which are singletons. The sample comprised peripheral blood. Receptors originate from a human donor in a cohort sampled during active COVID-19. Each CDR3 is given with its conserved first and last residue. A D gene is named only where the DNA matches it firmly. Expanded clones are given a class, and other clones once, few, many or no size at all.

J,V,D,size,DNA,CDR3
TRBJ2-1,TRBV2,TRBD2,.,TGTGCCAGCAAAGGCTTAGGGTTGACTAGCGGGAGGGCCGGTGAGCAGTTCTTC,CASKGLGLTSGRAGEQFF
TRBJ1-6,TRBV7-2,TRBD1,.,TGTGCCAGCAGCTCGTACACAGGGGACACCCTCCACTTT,CASSSYTGDTLHF
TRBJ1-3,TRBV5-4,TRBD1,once,TGTGCCAGCAGCGCCACAGGGGGGACTGGAAACACCATATATTTT,CASSATGGTGNTIYF
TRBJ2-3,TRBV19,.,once,TGTGCCAGTAGTATCAAGCGATCTCCGGATACGCAGTATTTT,CASSIKRSPDTQYF
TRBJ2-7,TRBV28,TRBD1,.,TGTGCCAGCACTCACCCTGGGACAGGGAGCCACGAGCAGTACTTC,CASTHPGTGSHEQYF
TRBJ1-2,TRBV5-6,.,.,TGTGCCAGCAGCTTGGACAGTCGCTATGGCTACACCTTC,CASSLDSRYGYTF
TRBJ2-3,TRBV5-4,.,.,TGTGCCAGCAGCGTGCGGAAATCTAGCACAGATACGCAGTATTTT,CASSVRKSSTDTQYF
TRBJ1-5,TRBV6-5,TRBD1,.,TGTGCCAGCACCCCACGAGGACAGGGGAATCAGCCCCAGCATTTT,CASTPRGQGNQPQHF
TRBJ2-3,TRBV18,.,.,TGTGCCAGCTCACCCCGCCCTAGCGGCACAGATACGCAGTATTTT,CASSPRPSGTDTQYF
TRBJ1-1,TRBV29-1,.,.,TGCAGCGCAAGCAATGCCGGGACACTTTCTGGTGAGGCTTTCTTT,CSASNAGTLSGEAFF
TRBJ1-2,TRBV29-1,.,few,TGCAGCGCTCGGTCGGCGGGGTTTGGCTACACCTTC,CSARSAGFGYTF
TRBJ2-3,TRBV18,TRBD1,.,TGTGCCAGCTCACCCCCCGGGACAGGGCGAGGGGATACGCAGTATTTT,CASSPPGTGRGDTQYF
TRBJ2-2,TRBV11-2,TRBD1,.,TGTGCCAGCAGCTTGATACAGGGGGCATCCGGGGAGCTGTTTTTT,CASSLIQGASGELFF
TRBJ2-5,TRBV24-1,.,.,TGTGCCACCAGTGAAACGGAGGGATGGGAGACCCAGTACTTC,CATSETEGWETQYF
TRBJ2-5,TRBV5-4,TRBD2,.,TGTGCCAGCAGCTCCATCCCTAGCGGCCAAGAGACCCAGTACTTC,CASSSIPSGQETQYF
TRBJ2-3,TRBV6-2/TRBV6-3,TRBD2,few,TGTGCCAGCAGCCACAGACTAGCCGGCACAGATACGCAGTATTTT,CASSHRLAGTDTQYF
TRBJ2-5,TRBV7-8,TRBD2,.,TGTGCCAGCAGCACACGGACTAGCGACCAAGAGACCCAGTACTTC,CASSTRTSDQETQYF
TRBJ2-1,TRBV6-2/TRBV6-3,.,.,TGTGCCAGCAGTTACGTTTATTATGAGCAGTTCTTC,CASSYVYYEQFF
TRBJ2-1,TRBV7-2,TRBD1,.,TGTGCCAGCAGCTTGGGACAGGGGTTTCATGAGCAGTTCTTC,CASSLGQGFHEQFF
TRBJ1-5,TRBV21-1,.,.,TGTGCCAGCAGCAACCCCCCCTGGGGACAGATTAATAGCAATCAGCCCCAGCATTTT,CASSNPPWGQINSNQPQHF
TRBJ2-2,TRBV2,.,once,TGTGCCAGCAGGACTAGCGGGGAGCTGTTTTTT,CASRTSGELFF
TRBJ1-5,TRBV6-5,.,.,TGTGCCAGCACCAAGGTCCCGGGGAGCAATCAGCCCCAGCATTTT,CASTKVPGSNQPQHF
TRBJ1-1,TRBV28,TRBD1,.,TGTGCCAGCAGTCCAACCCTCCCCCGGGACAGGGGTGAAGCTTTCTTT,CASSPTLPRDRGEAFF
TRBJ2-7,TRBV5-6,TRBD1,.,TGTGCCAGCAGCCTTGCCCCCTTCCGGGACAGGGTATCCGAGCAGTACTTC,CASSLAPFRDRVSEQYF
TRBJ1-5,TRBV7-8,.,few,TGTGCCAGCAGCTTAGGTCAGGGCAGGAATCAGCCCCAGCATTTT,CASSLGQGRNQPQHF
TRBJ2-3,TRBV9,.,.,TGTGCCAGCAGCGTGATTAGCGGCACAGATACGCAGTATTTT,CASSVISGTDTQYF
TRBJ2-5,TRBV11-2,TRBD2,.,TGTGCCAGCAGCTTAAGGACCCTAGCGGAAAAGACCCAGTACTTC,CASSLRTLAEKTQYF
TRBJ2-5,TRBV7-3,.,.,TGTGCCAGCAGCCGGTCCCTAGAAGAGACCCAGTACTTC,CASSRSLEETQYF
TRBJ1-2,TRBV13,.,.,TGTGCCAGCAGCTTAGGCCTCAGACGGGGGGCGGTTGGCTACACCTTC,CASSLGLRRGAVGYTF
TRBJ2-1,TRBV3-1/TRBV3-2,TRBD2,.,TGTGCCAGCAGCCAGGGAAGGCTAGCGGGGGTTGGCTCCTACAATGAGCAGTTCTTC,CASSQGRLAGVGSYNEQFF
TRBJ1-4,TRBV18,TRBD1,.,TGTGCCAGCTCACGACAGGGCAGTAATGAAAAACTGTTTTTT,CASSRQGSNEKLFF
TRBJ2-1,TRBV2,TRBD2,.,TGTGCCAGCAGTGAAGGGTCTAGCGGGGACAATGAGCAGTTCTTC,CASSEGSSGDNEQFF
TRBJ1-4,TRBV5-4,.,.,TGTGCCAGCAGCGTAACAGGGACTAATGAAAAACTGTTTTTT,CASSVTGTNEKLFF
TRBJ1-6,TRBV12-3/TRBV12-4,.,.,TGTGCCAGCAGGCCGGCAGGGCGGTCACCCCTCCACTTT,CASRPAGRSPLHF
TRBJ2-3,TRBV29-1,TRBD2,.,TGCAGCGTTGACCGGGGACTAGGAAACTTAGATACGCAGTATTTT,CSVDRGLGNLDTQYF
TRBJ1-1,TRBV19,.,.,TGTGCCAGTAAATTAAGGGGAGGTACTGAAGCTTTCTTT,CASKLRGGTEAFF
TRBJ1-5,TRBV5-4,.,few,TGTGCCAGCAGCCTGGGGGAACAGGGCCGTAGGCATTTT,CASSLGEQGRRHF
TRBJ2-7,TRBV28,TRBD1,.,TGTGCCGCGACGGGACAGAACTACGAGCAGTACTTC,CAATGQNYEQYF
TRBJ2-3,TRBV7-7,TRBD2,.,TGTGCTAGCAGCTTAGTTGGGGGGGACACAGATACGCAGTATTTT,CASSLVGGDTDTQYF
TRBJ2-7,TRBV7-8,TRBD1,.,TGTGCCAGCAGCTTAGTCGGACAGGGGACAGGCTACGAGCAGTACTTC,CASSLVGQGTGYEQYF
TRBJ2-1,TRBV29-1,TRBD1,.,TGCAGCGTTCGACAGGGTCAAAAGTACAATGAGCAGTTCTTC,CSVRQGQKYNEQFF
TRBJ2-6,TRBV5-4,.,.,TGTGCCAGCAGCGGGGGCCAAGGGGCTGGGGCCAACGTCCTGACTTTC,CASSGGQGAGANVLTF
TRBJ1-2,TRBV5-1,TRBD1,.,TGCGCCAGCAGTCCTCAGGGGGATGATAACTATGGCTACACCTTC,CASSPQGDDNYGYTF
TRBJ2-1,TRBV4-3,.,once,TGCGCCAGCAGCCGAGATAGACAGTCCTACAATGAGCAGTTCTTC,CASSRDRQSYNEQFF
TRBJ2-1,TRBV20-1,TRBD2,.,TGCAGTGCTAGTTATCGGGCTCTTAACGGGGGGTTCTACAATGAGCAGTTCTTC,CSASYRALNGGFYNEQFF
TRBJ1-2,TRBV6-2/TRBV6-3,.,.,TGTGCCAGCAGTTACCCCCAGATATCTAACTATGGCTACACCTTC,CASSYPQISNYGYTF
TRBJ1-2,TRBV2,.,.,TGTGCCAGCACTCCCCGGGGGACGAACTATGGCTACACCTTC,CASTPRGTNYGYTF
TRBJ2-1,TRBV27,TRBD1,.,TGTGCCAGCAGTTTACAGGGGGAAACCTACAATGAGCAGTTCTTC,CASSLQGETYNEQFF
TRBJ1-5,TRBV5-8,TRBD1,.,TGTGCCAGCAGCCGGGACAGGAATTCTCAGGCCCAGCATTTT,CASSRDRNSQAQHF
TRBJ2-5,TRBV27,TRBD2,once,TGTGCCAGCAGTCCGGGACTAGCGGGGCTCATGTCTCAAGAGACCCAGTACTTC,CASSPGLAGLMSQETQYF
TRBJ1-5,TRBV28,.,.,TGTGCCAGCAGTCGTCTGGGTGGGGAGAATCGGCCCCAGCATTTT,CASSRLGGENRPQHF
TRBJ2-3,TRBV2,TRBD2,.,TGTGCCAGCAGAGAGCGGGGGGTCACAGATACGCAGTATTTT,CASRERGVTDTQYF
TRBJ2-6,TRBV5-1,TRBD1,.,TGCGCCAGCGAACAGGGGCACCGCTCTGGGGCCAACGTCCTGACTTTC,CASEQGHRSGANVLTF
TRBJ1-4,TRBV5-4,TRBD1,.,TGTGCCAGCAGCTGGGACAGAAATGAAAAACTGTTTTTT,CASSWDRNEKLFF
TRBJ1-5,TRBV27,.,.,TGTGCCAGCAGTTTAATGCGGGGGAATCAGCCCCAGCATTTT,CASSLMRGNQPQHF